A selection of T cell receptor beta chains follows, all from one sample in a study of long-term antiretroviral therapy in people with HIV. TCRdb's table, derived via immunoSEQ multiplex PCR, lists solely in-frame clones and lacks some. Among about 28,000 clones listed, 88% were seen once. Sequenced material: unsorted PBMCs, taken 0.5 years after starting antiretroviral therapy. The receptors were gathered from a woman aged 18-30 years with HIV. Both conserved end residues are part of each CDR3. The order of the fields is V gene, D gene, CDR3 protein. D genes are given only for firm matches.

TRBV14 . CASSPGLSSYEQYF
TRBV27 TRBD1 CASSSTGGYEQYF
TRBV19 . CASSIFYRDFRANTQYF
TRBV18 . CASSLSNQPQHF
TRBV19 TRBD2 CASSYLAGGLGSEQYF
TRBV7-3 . CASSLGVQGEQFF
TRBV6-5 TRBD1 CASSPTGDYGYTF
TRBV4-3 . CASSQVTRNEQFF
TRBV28 . CASSFQHSRAEAFF
TRBV6-5 TRBD2 CASSYWREDNTGELFF
TRBV28 . CASSPPRIRAGSYNEQFF
TRBV14 TRBD1 CARRGPKTYEQYF
TRBV18 . CASSPPSGMNTEAFF
TRBV9 . CASSVVEGDREKLFF
TRBV6-1 . CASSVEQYF
TRBV6-4 . CASSDEGGGNEQFF
TRBV7-8 TRBD2 CAGSSGVQETQYF
TRBV27 TRBD1 CASSPTTGGSGNTIYF
TRBV4-2 . CASSQGHQPQHF
TRBV7-9 TRBD2 CASSPPGGRETQYF
TRBV7-8 . CASSSPRVYGYTF
TRBV5-5 . CASSLDGIADTQYF
TRBV2 TRBD1 CASNQIDRGETQYF
TRBV6-5 TRBD2 CASSYRAGVINNEQFF
TRBV7-9 TRBD1 CASGTGQGAFSTEAFF
TRBV19 . CASRPQGKEKLFF
TRBV6-5 TRBD2 CASSYTGGAQEFF
TRBV11-3 TRBD2 CASSPGGAGKDNEQFF
TRBV6-6 . CATLLGRHFYTF
TRBV27 . CASSRTVTSDEQFF
TRBV15 . CATSRVGWPGELFF
TRBV5-8 TRBD1 CASSRDSRSYEQYF
TRBV7-2 . CASSSNGRDYNEQFF